These T cell receptor beta chains were read from a single sample in a study of blood T cell repertoires in COVID-19. The data were produced by immunoSEQ multiplex PCR, yet TCRdb's version contains in-frame clones alone and is incomplete. The repertoire holds 75,000 to 80,000 clones, with roughly 80% as singletons. Sequenced input: peripheral blood. These TCRs come from a woman in her sixties with acute or convalescent COVID-19. Each CDR3 is given with its conserved first and last residue. Fields, in order: D gene, J gene, V gene, clone size, CDR3 protein, CDR3 DNA. D genes are given only for firm matches. Size is stated for part of the rows, as once, few or many counts, or as a class when the clone is expanded.

D: NA; J: TRBJ2-3; V: TRBV21-1; size: few; CDR3: CASSSRTGGFIDTQYF; DNA: TGTGCCAGCAGCTCCCGGACAGGGGGCTTTATAGATACGCAGTATTTT
D: NA; J: TRBJ1-4; V: TRBV21-1; size: many; CDR3: CASSITTGTTNEKLFF; DNA: TGTGCCAGCAGCATCACAACAGGGACAACTAATGAAAAACTGTTTTTT
D: NA; J: TRBJ2-5; V: TRBV19; size: NA; CDR3: CATSLKGGRETQYF; DNA: TGTGCCACCTCTCTTAAGGGGGGGCGAGAGACCCAGTACTTC
D: NA; J: TRBJ1-2; V: TRBV5-1; size: NA; CDR3: CASSETGRENGYTF; DNA: TGCGCCAGCAGCGAAACAGGGCGGGAGAATGGCTACACCTTC
D: NA; J: TRBJ1-6; V: TRBV14; size: NA; CDR3: CASSRGLSEMGSPLHF; DNA: TGTGCCAGCAGCCGGGGGCTTTCCGAAATGGGTTCACCCCTCCACTTT
D: TRBD2; J: TRBJ2-1; V: TRBV7-3; size: once; CDR3: CASSSPGLAGGSAAYNEQFF; DNA: TGTGCCAGCAGCTCCCCGGGACTAGCGGGTGGATCGGCTGCCTACAATGAGCAGTTCTTC
D: NA; J: TRBJ1-5; V: TRBV28; size: once; CDR3: CASSLTPGASNQPQHF; DNA: TGTGCCAGCAGTTTAACCCCAGGGGCGAGCAATCAGCCCCAGCATTTT
D: NA; J: TRBJ2-3; V: TRBV7-6; size: NA; CDR3: CASSLGAGRTDTQYF; DNA: TGTGCCAGCAGCTTAGGGGCAGGCCGCACAGATACGCAGTATTTT
D: TRBD1; J: TRBJ1-2; V: TRBV7-2; size: NA; CDR3: CASSVDRGLYGYTF; DNA: TGTGCCAGCAGCGTTGACAGGGGTCTTTATGGCTACACCTTC
D: NA; J: TRBJ2-2; V: TRBV5-5; size: once; CDR3: CASSWMDTTGELFF; DNA: TGTGCCAGCAGCTGGATGGACACCACCGGGGAGCTGTTTTTT
D: TRBD1; J: TRBJ1-2; V: TRBV7-9; size: NA; CDR3: CASSSGTAYYGYTF; DNA: TGTGCCAGCAGCTCAGGGACAGCCTACTATGGCTACACCTTC
D: NA; J: TRBJ1-1; V: TRBV3-1/TRBV3-2; size: NA; CDR3: CASTSNTEAFF; DNA: TGTGCCAGCACCAGTAACACTGAAGCTTTCTTT
D: NA; J: TRBJ2-7; V: TRBV6-2/TRBV6-3; size: NA; CDR3: CASSATGREQYF; DNA: TGTGCCAGCAGCGCGACAGGGAGGGAGCAGTACTTC
D: TRBD1; J: TRBJ1-2; V: TRBV19; size: NA; CDR3: CASSSTGIFYGYTF; DNA: TGTGCCAGTAGTTCGACAGGGATTTTCTATGGCTACACCTTC
D: TRBD1; J: TRBJ2-7; V: TRBV9; size: NA; CDR3: CASRDIPGQASYEQYF; DNA: TGTGCCAGCAGGGATATTCCGGGACAGGCCTCCTACGAGCAGTACTTC
D: NA; J: TRBJ2-5; V: TRBV5-1; size: NA; CDR3: CASTVRLSGQETQYF; DNA: TGCGCCAGCACGGTTCGGCTTTCGGGGCAAGAGACCCAGTACTTC
D: NA; J: TRBJ2-2; V: TRBV19; size: NA; CDR3: CASSIQGTNTGELFF; DNA: TGTGCCAGTAGTATACAGGGTACTAACACCGGGGAGCTGTTTTTT
D: TRBD1; J: TRBJ2-7; V: TRBV20-1; size: NA; CDR3: CSAAQGYEQYF; DNA: TGCAGTGCTGCACAGGGGTATGAGCAGTACTTC
D: NA; J: TRBJ2-2; V: TRBV3-1/TRBV3-2; size: NA; CDR3: CASRVRGTGELFF; DNA: TGTGCCAGCAGGGTTCGAGGCACCGGGGAGCTGTTTTTT
D: TRBD2; J: TRBJ2-3; V: TRBV3-1/TRBV3-2; size: NA; CDR3: CASSLTLAGGGDTQYF; DNA: TGTGCCAGCAGCCTGACTCTAGCGGGGGGAGGAGATACGCAGTATTTT
D: NA; J: TRBJ1-6; V: TRBV6-1; size: many; CDR3: CASSEAVAESPLHF; DNA: TGTGCCAGCAGTGAAGCGGTCGCGGAATCACCCCTCCACTTT
D: TRBD1; J: TRBJ2-1; V: TRBV7-2; size: NA; CDR3: CASSYRGPENEQFF; DNA: TGTGCCAGCAGCTACAGGGGGCCGGAAAATGAGCAGTTCTTC
D: NA; J: TRBJ1-2; V: TRBV28; size: NA; CDR3: CASRQLTGWGNGYTF; DNA: TGTGCCAGCAGACAACTCACAGGGTGGGGGAATGGCTACACCTTC
D: NA; J: TRBJ1-1; V: TRBV6-5; size: few; CDR3: CASTFGSGRAFF; DNA: TGTGCCAGCACCTTCGGATCGGGGAGGGCTTTCTTT
D: NA; J: TRBJ1-5; V: TRBV7-2; size: NA; CDR3: CASSFRGRQLNQPQHF; DNA: TGTGCCAGCAGCTTTCGGGGGAGACAACTCAATCAGCCCCAGCATTTT
D: NA; J: TRBJ1-1; V: TRBV4-2; size: once; CDR3: CASSQEVVNTEAFF; DNA: TGTGCCAGCAGCCAAGAAGTAGTTAACACTGAAGCTTTCTTT
D: TRBD1; J: TRBJ1-4; V: TRBV7-2; size: NA; CDR3: CASSPGGDEKLFF; DNA: TGTGCCAGCAGCCCAGGGGGCGATGAAAAACTGTTTTTT
D: TRBD2; J: TRBJ2-3; V: TRBV4-1; size: once; CDR3: CASSQDLRGAGTDTQYF; DNA: TGCGCCAGCAGCCAAGATCTGCGGGGGGCTGGCACAGATACGCAGTATTTT
D: NA; J: TRBJ2-3; V: TRBV11-2; size: NA; CDR3: CASSPLRTDTDTQYF; DNA: TGTGCCAGCAGCCCCCTTCGGACAGATACAGATACGCAGTATTTT
D: TRBD1; J: TRBJ1-3; V: TRBV5-4; size: NA; CDR3: CASSTDRGGNTIYF; DNA: TGTGCCAGCAGTACAGACAGGGGTGGAAACACCATATATTTT
D: NA; J: TRBJ1-1; V: TRBV5-1; size: once; CDR3: CASSLEEGFTEAFF; DNA: TGCGCCAGCAGCTTGGAGGAGGGTTTCACTGAAGCTTTCTTT
D: TRBD1; J: TRBJ2-7; V: TRBV11-3; size: once; CDR3: CASSPRDRPYEQYF; DNA: TGTGCCAGCAGCCCCCGGGACAGACCCTACGAGCAGTACTTC
D: TRBD1; J: TRBJ1-2; V: TRBV5-4; size: NA; CDR3: CASSTRQGANHGYTF; DNA: TGTGCCAGCAGCACTCGACAGGGGGCAAATCATGGCTACACCTTC
D: NA; J: TRBJ1-6; V: TRBV5-8; size: NA; CDR3: CASKTGTTPLHF; DNA: TGTGCCAGCAAGACAGGCACAACACCCCTCCACTTT
D: NA; J: TRBJ1-1; V: TRBV11-2; size: NA; CDR3: CASSLSHSPNTEAFF; DNA: TGTGCCAGCAGCTTATCACACAGTCCGAACACTGAAGCTTTCTTT
D: NA; J: TRBJ1-1; V: TRBV5-5; size: NA; CDR3: CASSLGVGRIEAFF; DNA: TGTGCCAGCAGCTTGGGGGTGGGGCGAATTGAAGCTTTCTTT
D: TRBD1; J: TRBJ1-2; V: TRBV2; size: many; CDR3: CASNENRGRNGYTF; DNA: TGTGCCAGCAACGAAAACAGGGGTCGGAATGGCTACACCTTC
D: TRBD1; J: TRBJ2-3; V: TRBV11-2; size: once; CDR3: CASSLEGRGRRVRTQYF; DNA: TGTGCCAGCAGCTTAGAAGGCAGGGGGCGTCGAGTCCGTACGCAGTATTTT
D: TRBD2; J: TRBJ2-7; V: TRBV7-2; size: NA; CDR3: CASSLALAGGGYEQYF; DNA: TGTGCCAGCAGCTTAGCACTAGCGGGGGGTGGCTACGAGCAGTACTTC
D: NA; J: TRBJ2-3; V: TRBV2; size: NA; CDR3: CASSLRTRDTQYF; DNA: TGTGCCAGCAGTCTTCGGACTCGCGATACGCAGTATTTT